This T cell receptor (beta chain) was identified during a study of Ad26.COV2.S vaccination and SARS-CoV-2 variants. Produced via immunoSEQ multiplex PCR; TCRdb's table is partial and in-frame only. The data show roughly 450,000 clones, 80% to 95% seen once. The CDR3 consists of 13 residues. Germline V gives CDR1 MNHEY, CDR2 SMNVEV (reference sequence). Trimming took 7 bases from V and 1 from J; bases not matched to a gene: 2. The treatment is: around 19 received Ad26.COV2.S at low or high dose, single or two shots; about five received placebo; per-sample allocation not given. Material that was analyzed had been drawn on day 63 after the first vaccine or placebo injection. SARS-CoV-2 spike from the Wuhan strain was encoded by the vaccine, an Ad26 vector.

The J gene is TRBJ1-1, the V gene TRBV27; 8 bases are a match to TRBD1. Sequencing was performed on peripheral blood, taken in a trial of Ad26.COV2.S vaccine versus placebo. This TCR came from a person between 18 and 65 years old who received the Ad26.COV2.S COVID-19 vaccine or a placebo. This CDR3 reads CASKQGGNTEAFF. CDR3 coding DNA: TGTGCCAGCAAACAGGGGGGGAACACTGAAGCTTTCTTT.